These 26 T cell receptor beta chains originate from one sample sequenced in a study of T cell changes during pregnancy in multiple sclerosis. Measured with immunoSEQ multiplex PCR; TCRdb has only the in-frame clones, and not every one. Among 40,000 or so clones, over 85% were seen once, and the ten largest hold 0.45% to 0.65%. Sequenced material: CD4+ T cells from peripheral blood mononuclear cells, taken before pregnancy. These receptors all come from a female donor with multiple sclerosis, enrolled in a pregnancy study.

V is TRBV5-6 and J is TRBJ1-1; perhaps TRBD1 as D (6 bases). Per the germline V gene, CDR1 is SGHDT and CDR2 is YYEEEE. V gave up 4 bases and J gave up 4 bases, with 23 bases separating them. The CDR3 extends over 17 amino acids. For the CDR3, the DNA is TGTGCCAGCAGCAGGACGGGGGGCTTTAGGTGGGGCACTGAAGCTTTCTTT. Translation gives CASSRTGGFRWGTEAFF.

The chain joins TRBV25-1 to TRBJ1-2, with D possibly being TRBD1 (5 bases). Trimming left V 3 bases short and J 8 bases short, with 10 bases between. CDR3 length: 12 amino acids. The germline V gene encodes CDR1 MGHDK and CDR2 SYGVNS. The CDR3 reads CASSEGHGGYTF. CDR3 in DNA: TGTGCCAGCAGTGAGGGGCATGGAGGCTACACCTTC.

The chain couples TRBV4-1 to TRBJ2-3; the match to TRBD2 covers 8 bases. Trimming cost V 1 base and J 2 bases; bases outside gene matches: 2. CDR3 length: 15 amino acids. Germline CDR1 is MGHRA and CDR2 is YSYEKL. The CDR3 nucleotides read TGCGCCAGCAGCCAAGGGGGACTAGTCACAGATACGCAGTATTTT. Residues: CASSQGGLVTDTQYF.

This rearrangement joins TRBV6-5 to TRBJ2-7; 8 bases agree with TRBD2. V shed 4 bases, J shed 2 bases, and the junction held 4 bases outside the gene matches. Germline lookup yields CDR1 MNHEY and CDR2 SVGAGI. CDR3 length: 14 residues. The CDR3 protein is CASSSQRGTYEQYF. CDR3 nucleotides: TGTGCCAGCAGTTCCCAGCGGGGGACCTACGAGCAGTACTTC.

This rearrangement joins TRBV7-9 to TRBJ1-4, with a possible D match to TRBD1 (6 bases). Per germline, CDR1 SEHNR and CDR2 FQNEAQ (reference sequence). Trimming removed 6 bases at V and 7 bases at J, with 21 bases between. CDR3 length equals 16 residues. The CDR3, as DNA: TGTGCCAGCAGATTAATTCCGGGGGGGGCGAGTGAAAAACTGTTTTTT. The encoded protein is CASRLIPGGASEKLFF.

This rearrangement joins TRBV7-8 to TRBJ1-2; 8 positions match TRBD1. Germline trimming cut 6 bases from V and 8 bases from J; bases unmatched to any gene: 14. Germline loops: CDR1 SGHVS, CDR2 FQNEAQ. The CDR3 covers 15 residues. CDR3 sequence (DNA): TGTGCCAGCAGTAACCCGGGACAGGCGATGCGAGGCTACACCTTC. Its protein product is CASSNPGQAMRGYTF.

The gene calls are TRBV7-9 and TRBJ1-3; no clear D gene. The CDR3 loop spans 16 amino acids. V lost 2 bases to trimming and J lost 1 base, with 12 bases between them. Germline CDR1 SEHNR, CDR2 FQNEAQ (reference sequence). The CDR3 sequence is CASSLTGGESGNTIYF. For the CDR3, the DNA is TGTGCCAGCAGCTTAACTGGCGGCGAGTCTGGAAACACCATATATTTT.

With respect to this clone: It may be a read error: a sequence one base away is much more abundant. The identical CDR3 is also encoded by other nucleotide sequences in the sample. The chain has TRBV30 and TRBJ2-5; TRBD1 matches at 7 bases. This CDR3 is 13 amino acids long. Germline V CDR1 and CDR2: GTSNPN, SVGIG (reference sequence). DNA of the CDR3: TGTGCCTGGGACAGGGCGGCGCTGGAGACCCAATACTTC. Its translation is CAWDRAALETQYF.

The CDR3 nucleotides are TGCGCCAGCAGCCCCCGGGGGATCGGGGGGGACAATGAGCAGTTCTTC. It yields the protein CASSPRGIGGDNEQFF. J is TRBJ2-1 and V is TRBV5-1, with 8 bases aligning to TRBD2. From germline, CDR1 is SGHRS and CDR2 YFSETQ. This CDR3 comprises 16 residues. The V gene end was trimmed by 4 bases and the J gene end by 5 bases; junction bases not matched to a gene: 11.

CDR3 sequence: CASSTRGFGGTEAFF. CDR3 coding DNA: TGTGCCAGCAGTACCCGGGGATTCGGGGGGACTGAAGCTTTCTTT. The rearrangement links TRBV28 to TRBJ1-1; a weak D match, TRBD1 (5 bases). Germline lookup yields CDR1 MDHEN and CDR2 SYDVKM. The CDR3 totals 15 residues. With 5 bases removed from V and 5 bases from J, the gap between germline ends came to 18 bases.

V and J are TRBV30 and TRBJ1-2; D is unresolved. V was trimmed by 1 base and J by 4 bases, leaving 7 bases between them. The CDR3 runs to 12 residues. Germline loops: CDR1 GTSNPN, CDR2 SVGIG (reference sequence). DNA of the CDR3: TGTGCCTGGAGTGGTAACTCCTATGGCTACACCTTC. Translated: CAWSGNSYGYTF.

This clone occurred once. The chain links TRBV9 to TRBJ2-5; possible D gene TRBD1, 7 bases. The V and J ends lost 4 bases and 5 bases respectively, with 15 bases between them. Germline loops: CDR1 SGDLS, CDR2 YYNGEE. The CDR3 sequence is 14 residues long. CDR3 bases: TGTGCCAGCAGCCCTCAGGGGGGCGGGGAGACCCAGTACTTC. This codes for CASSPQGGGETQYF.

This CDR3 is CASSVGQGLDQETQYF. The CDR3 coding sequence is TGTGCCAGCAGCGTAGGACAGGGGCTAGACCAAGAGACCCAGTACTTC. The genes are TRBV9 and TRBJ2-5, with 8 bases fitting TRBD1. Germline V CDR1 and CDR2: SGDLS, YYNGEE. J gave up 0 bases and V 0 bases, and 4 bases lay outside the gene matches. The CDR3 covers 16 residues.

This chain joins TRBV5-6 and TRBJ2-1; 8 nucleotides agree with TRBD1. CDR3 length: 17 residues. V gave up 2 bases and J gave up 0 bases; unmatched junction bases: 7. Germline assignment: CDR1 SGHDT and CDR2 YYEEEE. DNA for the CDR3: TGTGCCAGCAGCTTTGGTGACAGGGGAAGCTCCTACAATGAGCAGTTCTTC. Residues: CASSFGDRGSSYNEQFF.

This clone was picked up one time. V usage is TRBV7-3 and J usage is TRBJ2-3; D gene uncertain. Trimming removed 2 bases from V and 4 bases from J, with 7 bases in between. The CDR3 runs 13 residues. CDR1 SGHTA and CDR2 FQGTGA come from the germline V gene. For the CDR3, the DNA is TGTGCCAGCAGCTTATGGGCCGCAGATACGCAGTATTTT. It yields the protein CASSLWAADTQYF.

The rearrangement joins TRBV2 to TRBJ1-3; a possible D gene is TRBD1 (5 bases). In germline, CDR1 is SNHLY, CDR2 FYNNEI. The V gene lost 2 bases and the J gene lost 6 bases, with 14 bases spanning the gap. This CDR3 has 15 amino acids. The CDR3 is CASSEMGLLLNTIYF. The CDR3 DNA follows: TGTGCCAGCAGTGAAATGGGACTGCTCCTAAACACCATATATTTT.

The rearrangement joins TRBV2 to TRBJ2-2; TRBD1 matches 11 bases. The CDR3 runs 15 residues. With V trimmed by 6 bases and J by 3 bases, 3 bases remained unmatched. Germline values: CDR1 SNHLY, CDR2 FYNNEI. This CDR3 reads CASRQDRGHTGELFF. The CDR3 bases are TGTGCCAGCAGACAGGACAGGGGGCACACCGGGGAGCTGTTTTTT.

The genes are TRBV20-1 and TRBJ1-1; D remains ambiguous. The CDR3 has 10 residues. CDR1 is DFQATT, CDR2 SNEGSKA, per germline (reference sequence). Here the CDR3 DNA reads TGCACTCCCCGAGACACTGAAGCTTTCTTT. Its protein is CTPRDTEAFF.

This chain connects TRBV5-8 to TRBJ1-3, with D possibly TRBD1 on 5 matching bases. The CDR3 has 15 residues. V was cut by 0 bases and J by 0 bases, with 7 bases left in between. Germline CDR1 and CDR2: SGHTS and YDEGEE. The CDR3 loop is CASSLEGFSGNTIYF. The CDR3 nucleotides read TGTGCCAGCAGCTTGGAGGGGTTCTCTGGAAACACCATATATTTT. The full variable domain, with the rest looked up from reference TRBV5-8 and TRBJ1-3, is EAGVTQSPTHLIKTRGQQATLRCSPISGHTSVYWYQQALGLGLQFLLWYDEGEERNRGNFPPRFSGRQFPNYSSELNVNALELEDSALYLCASSLEGFSGNTIYFGEGSWLTVV.

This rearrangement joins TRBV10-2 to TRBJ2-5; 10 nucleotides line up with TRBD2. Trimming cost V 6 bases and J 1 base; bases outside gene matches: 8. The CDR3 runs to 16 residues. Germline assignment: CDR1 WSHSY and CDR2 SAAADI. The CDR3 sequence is CASRDWTSGPQETQYF. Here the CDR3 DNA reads TGCGCCAGCAGGGATTGGACTAGCGGTCCCCAAGAGACCCAGTACTTC.

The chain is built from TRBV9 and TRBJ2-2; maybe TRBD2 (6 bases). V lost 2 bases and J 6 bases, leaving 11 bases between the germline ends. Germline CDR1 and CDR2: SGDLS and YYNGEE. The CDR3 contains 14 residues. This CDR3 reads CASSVNGGSGELFF. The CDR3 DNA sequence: TGTGCCAGCAGCGTCAATGGGGGGTCCGGGGAGCTGTTTTTT.

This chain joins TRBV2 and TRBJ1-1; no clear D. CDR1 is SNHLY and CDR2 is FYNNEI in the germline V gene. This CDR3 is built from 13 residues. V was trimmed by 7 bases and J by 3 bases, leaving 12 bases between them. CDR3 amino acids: CASTFTEYTEAFF. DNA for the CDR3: TGTGCCAGCACCTTCACAGAATACACTGAAGCTTTCTTT.

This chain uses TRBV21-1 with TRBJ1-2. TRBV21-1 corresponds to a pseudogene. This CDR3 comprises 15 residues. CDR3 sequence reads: CASSSGPEGSFGYTF. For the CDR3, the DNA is TGTGCCAGCAGCTCTGGACCGGAGGGGTCCTTTGGCTACACCTTC.

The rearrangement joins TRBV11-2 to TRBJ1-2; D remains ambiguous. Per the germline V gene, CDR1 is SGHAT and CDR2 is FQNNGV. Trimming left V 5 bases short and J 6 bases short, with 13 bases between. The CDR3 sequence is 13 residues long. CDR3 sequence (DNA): TGTGCCAGCAGCCAGACGGAGGCTCATGGCTACACCTTC. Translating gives CASSQTEAHGYTF.

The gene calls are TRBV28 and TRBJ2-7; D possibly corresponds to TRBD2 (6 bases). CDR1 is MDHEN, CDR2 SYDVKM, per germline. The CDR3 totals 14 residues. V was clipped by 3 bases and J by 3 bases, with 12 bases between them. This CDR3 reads CASSLGVGGYEQYF. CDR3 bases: TGTGCCAGCAGTTTGGGGGTCGGGGGCTACGAGCAGTACTTC.

CDR3 region: CASSLIGQGPNEQYF. Written as DNA, the CDR3 is TGCGCCAGCAGCTTGATTGGACAGGGCCCAAACGAGCAGTACTTC. This sequence joins TRBV5-1 and TRBJ2-7, with 8 bases lining up with TRBD1. This CDR3 has 15 residues. With V trimmed by 1 base and J by 5 bases, 8 bases remained unmatched. Looked up from germline, CDR1 is SGHRS and CDR2 is YFSETQ.